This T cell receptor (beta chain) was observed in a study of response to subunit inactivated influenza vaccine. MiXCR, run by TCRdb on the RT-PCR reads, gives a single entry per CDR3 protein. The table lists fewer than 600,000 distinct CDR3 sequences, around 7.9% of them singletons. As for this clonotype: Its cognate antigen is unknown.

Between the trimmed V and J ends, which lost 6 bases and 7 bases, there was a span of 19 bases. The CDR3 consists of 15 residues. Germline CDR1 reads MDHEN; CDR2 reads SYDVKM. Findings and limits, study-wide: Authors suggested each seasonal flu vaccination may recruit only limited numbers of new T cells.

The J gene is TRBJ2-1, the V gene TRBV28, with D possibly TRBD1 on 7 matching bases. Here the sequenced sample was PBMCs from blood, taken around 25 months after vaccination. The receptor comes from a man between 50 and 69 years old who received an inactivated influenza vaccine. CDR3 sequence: CASRPTGRRGNEQFF. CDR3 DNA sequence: TGTGCCAGCAGGCCGACAGGGCGGAGGGGAAATGAGCAGTTCTTC.